This T cell receptor (beta chain) was recorded in a study of T-cell reconstitution after alpha-beta-depleted transplantation in children. This CDR3 spans 21 amino acids. Germline V lookup: CDR1 SGHAT, CDR2 FQNNGV. With 1 base removed from V and 2 bases from J, the gap between germline ends came to 27 bases. Unique molecular identifiers were incorporated when the TCRbeta library was constructed. Each CDR3 protein gets one entry after TCRdb re-called the PCR reads with MiXCR. The profile shows 230,000 or so distinct CDR3 sequences, around 13% of them singletons. This clonotype was counted many times. The sequencing used PBMCs from the stem cell graft donor, collected from the stem cell graft. The receptor was isolated from a human donor who donated a stem cell graft to a child with acute lymphoblastic leukemia. The chain carries TRBV11-2 and TRBJ2-1; D perhaps matches TRBD2 (6 bases). The CDR3 protein is CASSLVGEASWGFLAYNEQFF. The CDR3 DNA reads TGTGCCAGCAGCTTAGTGGGGGAGGCCTCCTGGGGCTTCCTAGCCTACAATGAGCAGTTCTTC.